This T cell receptor (beta chain) originates from a study of cytomegalovirus exposure and HLA in healthy donors (dated by TCRdb to 2015 to 2018). For context, the study as a whole: An earlier analysis of 587 of the donors reported 250 to 300 Gb of sequence data and approximately 110 million unique TCR beta sequences from roughly 180 million T cells. Alongside the repertoire data, information on donor age, sex, ethnicity and CMV serostatus was compiled. About 5 DR-DQ haplotypes were handled as single units for association and clustering, since linkage in the cohort was strong. A later genetic analysis used genome-wide SNP genotypes for about 60% of the 666 donors, treating that subset as a discovery cohort. Both class I and class II loci were covered by HLA typing, at four-digit resolution. To predict cytomegalovirus infection status, the study brought together high-throughput TCR immunosequencing, statistical association of individual TCRs with disease status, and machine learning. Of the 300 to 500 genotyped donors, approximately 81% were placed in the genetic ancestry cluster associated with self-reported Caucasian donors. Typing coverage differed by locus: A, B, C, DRB1 and DQB1 were typed in roughly 620-640 donors, DQA1 in 500 to 550, DPA1 in around 610, and DPB1 in approximately 450. The study aimed to test whether signatures of past pathogen exposure could be identified by cataloging public T cell receptors. Along with the roughly 610-subject first cohort, a separate validation cohort of some 130 different subjects was used. Using immunosequencing, the study profiled T cell repertoires from 640 or so subjects and related those repertoires to cytomegalovirus serostatus. A later analysis re-examined previously published TCR beta repertoires from more than 650 donors and added high-resolution HLA genotyping to investigate patterns of TCR occurrence. Every repertoire in the discovery cohort had been generated on one and the same sequencing platform. To decide whether each TCR beta V gene segment behaved as functional or pseudogenic, an earlier analysis of approximately 620 of the donors relied on high-throughput TCR beta sequencing. Rather than using new phenotypic data, the later analysis identified candidate immune exposures from TCR beta sequences and from how often those sequences occurred across donors. Roughly 300 gigabases of sequencing data and around 85 million unique TCR sequences made up an early release that covered 500 to 650 HLA-typed donors. Among about 400 genotyped donors of the cohort, an average of roughly 230,000 unique TCR beta nucleotide sequences was sequenced per donor, of which roughly 18% were non-productive.

Study-wide conclusions, independent of this receptor: In a later analysis, about 17,000 TCR beta sequences were associated with specific HLA alleles at a false discovery rate of 0.05. Because some donors lacked HLA typing at each locus, the association tests relied only on the typed subset. A later genetic analysis reported fewer N-insertions in productive TCRs among donors in an Asian-associated ancestry cluster than the approximately 670-donor mean. According to the authors, the approach could potentially be generalized to other disease states and immunological phenotypes. Assigning TCR associations to individual alleles was difficult when HLA alleles, especially DR and DQ, strongly co-occurred. In a later analysis, HLA-associated TCR beta chains were found to be more clonally expanded and to have lower generation probabilities than equally common non-associated chains. Immune exposure information for the cohort was limited to CMV serostatus. A further reported finding was that TCR beta sequences accurately predicted the HLA-A and HLA-B alleles for most subjects in the first cohort. Because counts were too low, approximately 18 rarely observed V segments, including chromosome 9 orphons, were excluded from the earlier analysis of 500 to 700 of the donors. This cohort had only TCR beta chains sequenced, and the lack of alpha or paired-chain data limited which features could be detected. Across donors, most TCR sequences were observed very rarely, whereas some public TCRs were present in many individuals. V-gene and J-gene trimming of TCR beta chains was associated with a missense DCLRE1C variant in a later genetic analysis, and the association was replicated in an independent cohort. Some IMGT-functional V segments, including TRBV6-2 and TRBV6-3, could not be distinguished by the 87-base-pair reads and were therefore excluded. In vitro tests confirmed that a few of the cytomegalovirus-associated TCR beta chains recognize cytomegalovirus antigens. A total of 164 TCR beta chains were listed by the study as associated with cytomegalovirus. A cluster of highly shared sequence variants was judged likely to be a technical artifact of the sequencing pipeline. A later analysis found that TCR association rates varied across HLA loci, with DRB1 alleles showing the most associated TCRs and HLA-C alleles the fewest. Cytomegalovirus status was reported to be diagnosed by the classifier with high specificity and sensitivity in both the original and validation cohorts. Most CMV-associated TCR beta chains appeared to be HLA-restricted in a later analysis, and the HLA associations seemed to be driven largely by CMV exposure. In an earlier analysis of more than 500 of the donors, most TCR beta V segments appeared in productive rearrangements about 87% or about 30% of the time, broadly matching IMGT annotations. Sequencing depth was assumed to be roughly uniform across donors in the presence/absence analyses, though that assumption may not hold. In a later analysis, several top co-occurrence clusters were reported to appear linked to parvovirus B19, influenza, CMV and Epstein-Barr virus. Linkage disequilibrium might explain the correlated functional status among segregating V segments, but an unknown experimental factor could not be ruled out.

Preparation of the library involved the immunoSEQ multiplex PCR assay. For the multiplex PCR, a mixture combining 60 forward primers for TCR Vbeta segments and 13 reverse primers for TCR Jbeta segments was used. The CDR3 region of rearranged TCR beta genes was amplified from genomic DNA with a multiplex PCR assay. Amplified TCR beta libraries were sequenced as 87-base-pair reads on the Illumina HiSeq System. On the study's bioinformatics: In a later analysis, 70 million to 95 million unique TCR beta chains were counted across the approximately 620 repertoires, and approximately 9.9 million of these chains were shared by at least two donors. To remove PCR and sequencing errors, raw reads were error-corrected and collapsed into unique sequences using a nearest-neighbor algorithm that merged closely related sequences. V, D and J gene segments were assigned by aligning CDR3 sequences to IMGT reference sequences. For a sequence to be retained, at least a six-nucleotide match to both a V gene segment and a J gene segment was required. Rearrangements were classified as productive when the CDR3 lacked stop codons and remained in frame with V and J, and all other rearrangements were classified as non-productive. CDR3 was defined according to IMGT convention as the region running from the second conserved V-encoded cysteine to the conserved J-encoded phenylalanine. The earlier analysis of about 590 of the donors excluded sequences that lacked an unambiguous match to a single V gene segment. In an earlier analysis of several hundred of the donors, a V segment was called functional when productive rearrangements were above 56.7%, and segregating when the standard deviation between donors exceeded 5%. A statistical classification framework was developed to diagnose cytomegalovirus status using the catalog of TCR beta chain sequences. A later analysis assigned V and J genes by comparing TCR nucleotide sequences with IMGT/GENE-DB human TR gene sequences. In a later analysis, CDR3 sequences and most-parsimonious VDJ recombination scenarios were assigned using the TCRdist pipeline. A later analysis defined each TCR beta chain by its CDR3 amino acid sequence plus V-gene family, and excluded reads lacking a unique V-gene family. A later analysis removed roughly 590 highly shared, low-generation-probability nucleotide sequences to deal with suspected cross-contamination and a sequencing artifact. A later analysis calculated a clonal expansion index for each public chain from normalized within-repertoire ranks of inferred template counts. Generation probabilities in a later analysis came from a VDJ recombination model fitted to out-of-frame rearrangements, and those results were checked against IGoR. Hypergeometric tests were used in a later analysis to score TCR-TCR, TCR-HLA and TCR-CMV co-occurrence, with a repertoire-size bias correction applied to the TCR pairs. A later analysis estimated false discovery rates by permuting HLA or CMV assignments 20 times. In a later analysis, co-occurring TCRs were grouped using DBSCAN, with TCRdist sequence similarity added in when clustering inside HLA-allele-positive subsets. Co-occurrence clustering excluded repertoires with fewer than 30,000 or more than 120,000 public chains, plus five with anomalous nucleotide sharing. TCRdb took this table from immuneACCESS and kept in-frame rearrangements with V and J called. Such tables lack part of the clones; where checked against another copy, unresolved V genes explain under half of the gap, and the rest is unexplained. The V and J calls and the clone size are those of that table, but D and trimming were determined from the DNA. This specimen's table enumerates fewer than 150,000 clones. Jointly, the top ten make up approximately 2.5% of the sample.

The cohort consisted of hundreds of healthy bone marrow donors. At the time of sampling, every cohort member was nominally healthy, though immune exposures that went unrecorded were likely present. The donor tested CMV seronegative, placing the donor among the 350 to 400 seronegative members of the cohort. A peripheral blood sample was provided by each donor, and peripheral blood mononuclear cells were used for TCR beta sequencing. Genomic DNA extraction from the blood cell samples was performed with the Qiagen DNeasy Blood Extraction Kit. Trimming removed 5 bases from V and 5 bases from J; the gene matches leave 5 bases unexplained. The CDR3 contains 13 residues, cysteine and phenylalanine counted. The entry retains the CDR3 DNA only, 39 bases that are in frame from base 1. The germline V gene yields SGHTA for CDR1 and FQGTGA for CDR2. In the case of this clone: Its antigen specificity is not known.

Material: PBMCs. In this chain, TRBV7-3 is recombined with TRBJ2-7; the central 8 bases match TRBD2. The clonotype was recovered from a man aged 35-49 years in good health and CMV-seronegative. The CDR3 region: CASSLTGGDEQYF. Here is the DNA: TGTGCCAGCAGCCTCACCGGGGGGGACGAGCAGTACTTC.